The clone carrying this T cell receptor beta chain was seen more than once but under ten times. The second PCR ran about 6 to 12 cycles with a sample-barcoded 5' primer and J-beta primers. TCRdb processed the 5' RACE reads anew with MiXCR; each CDR3 protein has one entry. The profile shows a few hundred thousand distinct CDR3 sequences, 45% to 60% of them singletons. This specimen belongs to a study of blood T cells in healthy people across ages. The sequencing sample was made of blood. This TCR was sampled from a man aged 55 to 70 in good health.

CDR3 amino acids: CASSHKYEQYF. DNA of the CDR3: TGTGCCAGCAGCCACAAGTACGAGCAGTACTTC. V and J are TRBV3-1 and TRBJ2-7; D remains ambiguous. Germline V gene lookup returns CDR1 LGHDT and CDR2 YNNKEL (reference sequence). Trimming cost V 3 bases and J 4 bases, with 4 bases left between them. The CDR3 loop spans 11 amino acids.